The present T cell receptor (beta chain) was sequenced within a study of cytotoxic CD8 clonotypes in ibrutinib-treated CLL. Study information: In all, more than ten patients were relapsed/refractory, roughly 15 were treatment-naive and 17 to 18 were IGHV unmutated. General study findings and limits: Age-matched healthy donor levels were exceeded by baseline clonality, which tracked circulating CD8+ T-cell counts.

Here immunoSEQ multiplex PCR was the method, and the copy in TCRdb shows in-frame clones only, minus some. The sample holds about 24,000 clones, around 73% seen once. By sample fraction, this clone is medium-sized. Antigen unknown. Between the trimmed V and J ends, which lost 3 bases and 3 bases, there was a span of 15 bases. CDR1 and CDR2 (germline): KGHSH, LQKENI. CDR3 size: 15 residues. The material was PBMCs, obtained before ibrutinib treatment. V usage is TRBV18 and J usage is TRBJ2-7; tentatively, D is TRBD1 or TRBD2 (6 bases each). The TCR sequence derives from a human donor with chronic lymphocytic leukemia. The CDR3 here is CASSPRAQGGYEQYF. In nucleotides, the CDR3 is TGTGCCAGCTCACCCCGCGCACAGGGAGGCTACGAGCAGTACTTC.